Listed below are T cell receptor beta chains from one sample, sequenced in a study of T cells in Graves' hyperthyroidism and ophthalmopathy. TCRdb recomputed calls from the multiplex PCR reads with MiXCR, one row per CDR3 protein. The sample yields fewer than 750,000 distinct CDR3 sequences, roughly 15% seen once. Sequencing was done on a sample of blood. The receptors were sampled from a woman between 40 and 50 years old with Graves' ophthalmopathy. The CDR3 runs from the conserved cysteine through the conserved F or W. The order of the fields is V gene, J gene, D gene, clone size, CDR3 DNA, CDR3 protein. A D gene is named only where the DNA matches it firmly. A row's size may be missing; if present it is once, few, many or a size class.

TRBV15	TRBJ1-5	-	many	TGTGCCACCAGCAGATCTGCTTTGAGCAATCAGCCCCAGCATTTT	CATSRSALSNQPQHF
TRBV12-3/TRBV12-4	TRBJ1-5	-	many	TGTGCCAGCAGCCCCCAAGGAAGCAATCAGCCCCGGCATTTT	CASSPQGSNQPRHF
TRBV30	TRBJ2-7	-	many	TGTGCCTGGAGTGTGGGGGGAGATGCCTACGAGCAGTACTTC	CAWSVGGDAYEQYF
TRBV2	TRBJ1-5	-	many	TGTGCCAGCAGTGTCGTGGGTGGGAATCAGCCCCAGCATTTT	CASSVVGGNQPQHF
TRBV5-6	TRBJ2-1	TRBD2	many	TGTGCCAGCATAAAGTTTCGGGAGGTTTACAATGAGCAGTTCTTC	CASIKFREVYNEQFF
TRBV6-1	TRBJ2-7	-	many	TGTGCCAGCGGCGGGGATGGTATCGCGTACGAGCAGTACTTC	CASGGDGIAYEQYF
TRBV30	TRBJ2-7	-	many	TGTGCCTGGAGTGTAGGGGTGAACGAGCAGTACTTC	CAWSVGVNEQYF
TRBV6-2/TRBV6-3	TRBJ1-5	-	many	TGTGCCAGCAGTTACCTCCGCGGGGCGCTCGGTCAGCCCCAGCATTTT	CASSYLRGALGQPQHF
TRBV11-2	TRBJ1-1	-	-	TGTGCCAGCAGCTTAGGGGCCCACACTGAAGCTTTCTTT	CASSLGAHTEAFF
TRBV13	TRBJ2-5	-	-	TGTGCCAGCAGCTTACATTGGGCAGCGTACCAAGAGACCCAGTACTTC	CASSLHWAAYQETQYF
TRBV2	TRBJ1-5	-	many	TGTGCCAGCAGGGAGGATGCTGGGCAGCCCCAGCATTTT	CASREDAGQPQHF
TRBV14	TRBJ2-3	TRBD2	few	TGTGCCAGCAGCCAAGAAACCGAGACTAGCGGCCCAGATACGCAGTATTTT	CASSQETETSGPDTQYF
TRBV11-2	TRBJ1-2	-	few	TGTGCCAGCAGCTTAGAGGCAGAGACTTACTATGGCTACACCTTC	CASSLEAETYYGYTF
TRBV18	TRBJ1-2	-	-	TGTGCCAGCTCACCAACACAGACTAACTATGGCTACACCTTC	CASSPTQTNYGYTF
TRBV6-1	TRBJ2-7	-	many	TGTGCCAGCAGTCAACTCCGGGACGGCTCCTACGAGCAGTACTTC	CASSQLRDGSYEQYF
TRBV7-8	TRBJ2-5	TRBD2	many	TGTGCCAGCAGCATCGGGGGGGCGGCGGAAGAGACCCAGTACTTC	CASSIGGAAEETQYF
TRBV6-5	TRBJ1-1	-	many	TGTGCCAGCGGGTTACTCCCAGTAGTAGCTTTCTTT	CASGLLPVVAFF
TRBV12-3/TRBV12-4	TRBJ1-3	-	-	TGTGCCAGCAGTCCTCGACGGAACTCTGGAAACACCATATATTTT	CASSPRRNSGNTIYF
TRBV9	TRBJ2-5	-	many	TGTGCCAGCAGCGTAGAACCGACTAGTAAGGAGACCCAGTACTTC	CASSVEPTSKETQYF
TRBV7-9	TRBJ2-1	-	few	TGTGCCAGCAGCCCCAGACTATACAATGAGCAGTTCTTC	CASSPRLYNEQFF
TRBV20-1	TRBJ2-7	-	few	TGCAGTGCAGGTCTATTAGTCTACGAGCAGTACTTC	CSAGLLVYEQYF
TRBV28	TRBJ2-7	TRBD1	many	TGTGCCAGCAGCGACGAGGGACAGACCTACGAGCAGTACTTC	CASSDEGQTYEQYF
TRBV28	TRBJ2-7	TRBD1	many	TGTGCCGGCCCCCCCCATGCGTTAGGACAGGGGAACTCCTACGAGCAGTACTTC	CAGPPHALGQGNSYEQYF
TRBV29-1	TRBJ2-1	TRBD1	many	TGCAGCGTTTACAGGGGCAATGAGCAGTTCTTC	CSVYRGNEQFF
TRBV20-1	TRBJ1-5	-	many	TGCAGTGCTAGAGATCTCTTAACAGGGAAATATCAGCCCCAGCATTTT	CSARDLLTGKYQPQHF
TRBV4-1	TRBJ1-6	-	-	TGCGCCAGCAGCCACCCGCCCCAGGTCACGAATTCACCCCTCCACTTT	CASSHPPQVTNSPLHF
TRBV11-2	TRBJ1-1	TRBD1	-	TGTGCCAGCAGCCTGACCCCCGGGACAGGGGTAAGGTACACTGAAGCTTTCTTT	CASSLTPGTGVRYTEAFF
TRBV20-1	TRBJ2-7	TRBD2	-	TGCAGTGCTAGAGCGACGGGACTAGACTCAAACGAGCAGTACTTC	CSARATGLDSNEQYF
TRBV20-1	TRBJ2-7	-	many	TGCAGTGCTAGAGATCGGGCGGGGTCCTACGAGCAGTACTTC	CSARDRAGSYEQYF
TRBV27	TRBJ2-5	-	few	TGTGCCAGCAGTTTATCGGTCCCCCAACAAGAGACCCAGTACTTC	CASSLSVPQQETQYF
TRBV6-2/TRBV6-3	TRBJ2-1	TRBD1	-	TGTGCCAGCAGTTCGACAGGGGGCTCCTACAATGAGCAGTTCTTC	CASSSTGGSYNEQFF
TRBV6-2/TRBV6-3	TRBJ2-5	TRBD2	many	TGTGCCAGCAGTTACACCCTAGCCAGCGGGAGGAGAGAGACCCAGTACTTC	CASSYTLASGRRETQYF
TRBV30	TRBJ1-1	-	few	TGTGCCTGGAAGGCAGACTCGAACACTGAAGCTTTCTTT	CAWKADSNTEAFF
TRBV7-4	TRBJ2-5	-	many	TGTGCCAGCAGCTTATACGGAAGACAGGCCCACCACCAAGAGACCCAGTACTTC	CASSLYGRQAHHQETQYF
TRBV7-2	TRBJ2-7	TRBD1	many	TGTGCCAGCAGCTTGCTTGGGGACAGGATAGGCGAGCAGTACTTC	CASSLLGDRIGEQYF
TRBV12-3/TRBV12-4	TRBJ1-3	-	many	TGTGCCAGCAGTTCGTCCCGGTCAGATACTGGAAACACCATATATTTT	CASSSSRSDTGNTIYF
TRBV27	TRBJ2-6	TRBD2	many	TGTGCCAGCAGTTTATTCGGGAGGTCTGGGGCCAACGTCCTGACTTTC	CASSLFGRSGANVLTF
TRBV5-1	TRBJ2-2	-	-	TGCGCCAGCAGCCTGGAAGGGCGGGGCCTCACCGGGGAGCTGTTTTTT	CASSLEGRGLTGELFF
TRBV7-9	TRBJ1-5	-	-	TGTGCCAGCAGTTCCCACGGCGGGGGTGGTCAGCCCCAGCATTTT	CASSSHGGGGQPQHF
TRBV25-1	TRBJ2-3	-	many	TGTGCCAGCAGTTACAGCCCCCCGAGGGGTTCAGATACGCAGTATTTT	CASSYSPPRGSDTQYF
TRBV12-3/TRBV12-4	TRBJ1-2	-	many	TGTGCCAGCAGTTTAGAGGCCGTCTATGGCTACACCTTC	CASSLEAVYGYTF